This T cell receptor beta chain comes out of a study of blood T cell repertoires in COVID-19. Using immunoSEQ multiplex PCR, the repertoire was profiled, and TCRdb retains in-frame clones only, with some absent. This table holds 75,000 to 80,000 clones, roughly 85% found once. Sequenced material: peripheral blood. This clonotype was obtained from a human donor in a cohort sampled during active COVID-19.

CDR3 loop: CASSLRGEGPQHF. The CDR3 DNA sequence: TGTGCCAGCAGCTTACGAGGGGAGGGGCCCCAGCATTTT. This sequence joins TRBV7-9 and TRBJ1-5, with D possibly TRBD1 on 5 matching bases. Trimming removed 2 bases at V and 9 bases at J, with 11 bases between. Germline lookup yields CDR1 SEHNR and CDR2 FQNEAQ (reference sequence). The CDR3 sequence is 13 residues long.